This T cell receptor beta chain was recorded in a study of blood T cell repertoires in COVID-19. Study information: Material from acute and convalescent COVID-19 was sourced from the United States, Italy and Spain.

Self-reported history from a screening survey and questionnaire set each donor's cohort. Germline V gives CDR1 SGHRS, CDR2 YFSETQ. Between the trimmed V and J ends, which lost 2 bases and 2 bases, there was a span of 10 bases. CDR3 length: 14 amino acids. TCRdb keeps only in-frame clones here, not all; method: immunoSEQ multiplex PCR. The data contain some 270,000 clones, roughly 91% of them seen just once; the ten biggest clones take up about 2%. The rearrangement uses TRBV5-1 and TRBJ2-5; D may be TRBD1 (6 bases). The sequence derives from a woman aged 55-75 years who had recovered from COVID-19. The sample consisted of PBMCs or T cells enriched from blood (not recorded which). The CDR3 sequence: CASSLRQVQETQYF. CDR3 DNA sequence: TGCGCCAGCAGCTTAAGACAGGTACAAGAGACCCAGTACTTC.